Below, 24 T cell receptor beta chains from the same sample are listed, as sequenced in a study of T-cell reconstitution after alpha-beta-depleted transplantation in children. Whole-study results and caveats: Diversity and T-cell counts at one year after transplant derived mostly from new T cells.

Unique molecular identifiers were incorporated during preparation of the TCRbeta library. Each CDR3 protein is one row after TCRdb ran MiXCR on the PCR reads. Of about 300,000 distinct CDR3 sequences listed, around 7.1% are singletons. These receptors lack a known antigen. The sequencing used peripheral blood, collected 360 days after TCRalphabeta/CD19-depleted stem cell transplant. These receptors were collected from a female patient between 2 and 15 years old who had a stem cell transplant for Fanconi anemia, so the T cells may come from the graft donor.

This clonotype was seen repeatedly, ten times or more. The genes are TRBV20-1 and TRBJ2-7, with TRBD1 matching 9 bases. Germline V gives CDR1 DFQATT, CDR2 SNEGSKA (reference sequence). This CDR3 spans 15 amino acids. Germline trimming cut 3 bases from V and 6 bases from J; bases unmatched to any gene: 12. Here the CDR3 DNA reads TGCAGTGCTAGCCTGCCTAAGGGACAGGGAAGCGAGCAGTACTTC. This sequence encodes CSASLPKGQGSEQYF.

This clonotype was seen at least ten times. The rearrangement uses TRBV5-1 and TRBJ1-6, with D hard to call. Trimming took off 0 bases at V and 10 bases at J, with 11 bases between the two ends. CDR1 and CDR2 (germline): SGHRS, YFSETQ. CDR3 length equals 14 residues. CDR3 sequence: CASSLGSSESPLHF. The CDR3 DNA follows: TGCGCCAGCAGCTTGGGCAGCTCGGAGTCACCCCTCCACTTT. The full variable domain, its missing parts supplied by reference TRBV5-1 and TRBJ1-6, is KAGVTQTPRYLIKTRGQQVTLSCSPISGHRSVSWYQQTPGQGLQFLFEYFSETQRNKGNFPGRFSGRQFSNSRSEMNVSTLELGDSALYLCASSLGSSESPLHFGNGTRLTVT.

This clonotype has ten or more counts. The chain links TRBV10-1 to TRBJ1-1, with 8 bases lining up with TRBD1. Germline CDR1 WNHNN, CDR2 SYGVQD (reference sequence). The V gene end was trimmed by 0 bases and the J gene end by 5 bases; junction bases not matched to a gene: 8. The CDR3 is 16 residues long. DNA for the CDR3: TGCGCCAGCAGTGAGTCGACTCAGACAGGGGCGACTGAAGCTTTCTTT. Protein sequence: CASSESTQTGATEAFF.

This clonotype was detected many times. As DNA, the CDR3 is TGTGCCAGCAGCTTAGAATGGCTTGCCGGGGAGCTGTTTTTT. Amino acid sequence: CASSLEWLAGELFF. This chain joins TRBV7-8 and TRBJ2-2; D gene unclear. V dropped 1 base and J dropped 6 bases, with 9 bases sitting between them. This CDR3 has 14 amino acids. Germline V gives CDR1 SGHVS, CDR2 FQNEAQ.

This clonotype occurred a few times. The CDR3 sequence: CASSLWPGGAEAFF. The CDR3 bases are TGTGCCAGCAGTTTATGGCCGGGAGGCGCTGAAGCTTTCTTT. This chain uses TRBV28 with TRBJ1-1, with D unclear. Germline loops: CDR1 MDHEN, CDR2 SYDVKM. V lost 0 bases, J lost 6 bases, and 11 bases lay in between. This CDR3 is 14 amino acids long.

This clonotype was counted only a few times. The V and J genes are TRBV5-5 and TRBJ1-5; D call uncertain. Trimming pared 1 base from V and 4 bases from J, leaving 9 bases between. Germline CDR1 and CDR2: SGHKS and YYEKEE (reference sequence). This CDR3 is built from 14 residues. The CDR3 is CASSLLPGNQPQHF. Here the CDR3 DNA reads TGTGCCAGCAGCTTGTTGCCGGGGAATCAGCCCCAGCATTTT.

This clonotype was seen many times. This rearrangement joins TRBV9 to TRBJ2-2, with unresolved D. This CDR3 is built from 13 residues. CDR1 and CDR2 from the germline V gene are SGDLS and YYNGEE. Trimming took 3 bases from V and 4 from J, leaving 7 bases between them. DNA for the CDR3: TGTGCCAGCAGCGCAGTAAGCACCGGGGAGCTGTTTTTT. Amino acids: CASSAVSTGELFF.

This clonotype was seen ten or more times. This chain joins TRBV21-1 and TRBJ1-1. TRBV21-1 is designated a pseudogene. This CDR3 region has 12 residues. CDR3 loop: CASSPANTEAFF. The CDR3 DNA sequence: TGTGCCAGCAGCCCGGCAAACACTGAAGCTTTCTTT.

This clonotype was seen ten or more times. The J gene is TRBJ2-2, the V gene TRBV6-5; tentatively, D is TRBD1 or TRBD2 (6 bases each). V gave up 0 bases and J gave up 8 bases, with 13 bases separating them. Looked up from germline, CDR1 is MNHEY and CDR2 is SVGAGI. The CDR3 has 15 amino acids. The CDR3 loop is CASSYSSGAGGELFF. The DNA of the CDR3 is TGTGCCAGCAGTTACTCGTCGGGGGCAGGTGGGGAGCTGTTTTTT.

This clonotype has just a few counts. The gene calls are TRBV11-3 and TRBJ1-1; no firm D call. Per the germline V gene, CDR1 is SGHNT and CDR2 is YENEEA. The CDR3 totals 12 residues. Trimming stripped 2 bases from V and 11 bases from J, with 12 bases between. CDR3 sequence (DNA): TGTGCCAGCAGCTTACCGGGAGGGCTTGCTTTCTTT. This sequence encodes CASSLPGGLAFF. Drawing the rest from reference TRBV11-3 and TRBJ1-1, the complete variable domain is EAGVVQSPRYKIIEKKQPVAFWCNPISGHNTLYWYLQNLGQGPELLIRYENEEAVDDSQLPKDRFSAERLKGVDSTLKIQPAELGDSAVYLCASSLPGGLAFFGQGTRLTVV.

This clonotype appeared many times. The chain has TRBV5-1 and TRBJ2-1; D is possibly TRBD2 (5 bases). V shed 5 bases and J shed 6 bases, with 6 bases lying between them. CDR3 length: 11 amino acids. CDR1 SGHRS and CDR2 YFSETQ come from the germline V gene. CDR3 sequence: CASSGGNEQFF. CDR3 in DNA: TGCGCCAGCAGTGGAGGCAATGAGCAGTTCTTC. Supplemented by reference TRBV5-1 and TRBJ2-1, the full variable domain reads KAGVTQTPRYLIKTRGQQVTLSCSPISGHRSVSWYQQTPGQGLQFLFEYFSETQRNKGNFPGRFSGRQFSNSRSEMNVSTLELGDSALYLCASSGGNEQFFGPGTRLTVL.

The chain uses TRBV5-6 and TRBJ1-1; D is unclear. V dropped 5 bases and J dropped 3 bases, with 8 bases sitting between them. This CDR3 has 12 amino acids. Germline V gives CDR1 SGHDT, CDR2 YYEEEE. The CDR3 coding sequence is TGTGCCAGCAGTCTCAGTTACACTGAAGCTTTCTTT. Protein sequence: CASSLSYTEAFF.

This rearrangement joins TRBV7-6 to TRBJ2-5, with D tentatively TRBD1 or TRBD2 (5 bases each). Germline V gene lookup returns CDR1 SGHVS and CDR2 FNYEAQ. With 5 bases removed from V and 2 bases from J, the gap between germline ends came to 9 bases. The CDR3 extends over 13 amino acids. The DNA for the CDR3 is TGTGCCAGCAGCGGGGGACGGCAAGAGACCCAGTACTTC. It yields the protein CASSGGRQETQYF.

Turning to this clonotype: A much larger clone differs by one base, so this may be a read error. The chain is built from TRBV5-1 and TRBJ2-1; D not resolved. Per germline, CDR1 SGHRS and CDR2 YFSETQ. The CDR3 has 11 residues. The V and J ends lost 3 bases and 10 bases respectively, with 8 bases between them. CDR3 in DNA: TGCGCCAGCAGCTCCCAGCAGGAGCAGTTCTTC. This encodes CASSSQQEQFF.

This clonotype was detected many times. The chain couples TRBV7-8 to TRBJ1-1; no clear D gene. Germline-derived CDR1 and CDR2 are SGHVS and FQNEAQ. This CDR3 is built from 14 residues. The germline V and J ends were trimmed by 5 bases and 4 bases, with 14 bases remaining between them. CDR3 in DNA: TGTGCCAGCAGCCTAGGAACATACACCACTGAAGCTTTCTTT. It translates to CASSLGTYTTEAFF.

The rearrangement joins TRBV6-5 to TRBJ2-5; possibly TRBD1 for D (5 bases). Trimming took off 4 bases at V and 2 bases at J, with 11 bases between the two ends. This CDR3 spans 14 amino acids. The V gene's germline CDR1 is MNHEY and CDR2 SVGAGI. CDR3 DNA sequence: TGTGCCAGCAGTTCCCGGACACAGCAAGAGACCCAGTACTTC. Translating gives CASSSRTQQETQYF.

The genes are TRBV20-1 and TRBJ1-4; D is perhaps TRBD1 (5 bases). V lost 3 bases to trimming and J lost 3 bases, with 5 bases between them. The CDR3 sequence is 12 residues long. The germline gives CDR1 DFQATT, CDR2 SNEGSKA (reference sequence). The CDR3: CSASRANEKLFF. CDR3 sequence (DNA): TGCAGTGCTAGCAGGGCTAATGAAAAACTGTTTTTT.

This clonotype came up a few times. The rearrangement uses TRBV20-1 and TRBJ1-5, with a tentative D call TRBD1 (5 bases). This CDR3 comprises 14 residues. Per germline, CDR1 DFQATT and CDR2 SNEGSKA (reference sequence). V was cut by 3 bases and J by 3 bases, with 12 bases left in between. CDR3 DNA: TGCAGTGCTAGGAAGTTAGGGGACAATCAGCCCCAGCATTTT. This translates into CSARKLGDNQPQHF.

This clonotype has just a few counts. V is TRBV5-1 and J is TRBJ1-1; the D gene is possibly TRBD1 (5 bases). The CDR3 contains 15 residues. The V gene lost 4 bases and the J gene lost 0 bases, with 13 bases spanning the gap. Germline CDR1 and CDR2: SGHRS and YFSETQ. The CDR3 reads CASSPRGGLNTEAFF. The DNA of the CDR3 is TGCGCCAGCAGCCCGAGGGGAGGCCTGAACACTGAAGCTTTCTTT.

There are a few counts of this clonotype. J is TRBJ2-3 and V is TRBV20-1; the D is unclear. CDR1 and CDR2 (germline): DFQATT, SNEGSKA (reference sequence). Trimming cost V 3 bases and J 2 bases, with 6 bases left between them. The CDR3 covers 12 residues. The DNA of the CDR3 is TGCAGTGCTAGCCCCACCACAGATACGCAGTATTTT. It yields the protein CSASPTTDTQYF.

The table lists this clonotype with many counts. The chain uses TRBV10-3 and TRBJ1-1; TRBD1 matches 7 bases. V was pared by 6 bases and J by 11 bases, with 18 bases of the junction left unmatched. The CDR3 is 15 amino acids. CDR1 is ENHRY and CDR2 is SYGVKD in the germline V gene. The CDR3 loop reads CAISPPVAQGVGAFF. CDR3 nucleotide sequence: TGTGCCATCAGCCCCCCGGTGGCGCAGGGGGTCGGCGCTTTCTTT.

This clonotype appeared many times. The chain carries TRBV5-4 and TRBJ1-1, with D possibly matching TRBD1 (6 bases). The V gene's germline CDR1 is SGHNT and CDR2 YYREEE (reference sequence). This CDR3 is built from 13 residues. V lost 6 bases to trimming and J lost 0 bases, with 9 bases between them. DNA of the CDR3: TGTGCCAGCAAGCAGGGGCTGAACACTGAAGCTTTCTTT. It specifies CASKQGLNTEAFF.

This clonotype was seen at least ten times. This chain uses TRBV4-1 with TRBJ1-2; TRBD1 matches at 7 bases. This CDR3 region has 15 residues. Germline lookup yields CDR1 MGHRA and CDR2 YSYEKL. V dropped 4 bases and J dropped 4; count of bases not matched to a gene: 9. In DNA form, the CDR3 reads TGCGCCAGCAGCCCAGCCCCGGGACAGCTCTATGGCTACACCTTC. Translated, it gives CASSPAPGQLYGYTF.

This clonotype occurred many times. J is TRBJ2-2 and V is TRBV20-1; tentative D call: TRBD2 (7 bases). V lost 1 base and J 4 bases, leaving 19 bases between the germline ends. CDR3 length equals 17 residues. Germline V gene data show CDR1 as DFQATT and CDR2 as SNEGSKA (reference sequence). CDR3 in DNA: TGCAGTGCTAGAGGACCGGGGGGACACGCGGTCACCGGGGAGCTGTTTTTT. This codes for CSARGPGGHAVTGELFF.